This TCR delta chain was retrieved from a study of γδ T cells in repeated Plasmodium falciparum infection. Whole-study context: Malian repertoires were sampled cross-sectionally without transmission and longitudinally through febrile malaria.

TCRdb made new clone calls on the multiplex PCR reads using CATT. Among 75,000 to 100,000 delta-chain clones, over 1.1% were seen once, and the ten largest hold over 8%. Notes on this clone: One base separates it from a far larger clone, so it is likely a read error. Other DNA sequences of this sample code for an identical CDR3.

Sample: gamma-delta T cells from blood. This clonotype was sampled from a pool of human donors (malaria-infected and uninfected, not separated).

DNA for the CDR3: TGTGCCTGTGACACCGTCTCAGGGGGATACAAAAGTGACAACGATAAACTCATCTTT. Amino acids: CACDTVSGGYKSDNDKLIF. V and J are TRDV2 and TRDJ1; 9 nucleotides align to TRDD3. In the absence of a J gene in TCRdb, the DNA was matched to germline to assign it here. The CDR3 contains 19 residues. After removal of 0 bases from V and 4 bases from J, the junction contained 17 bases not matched to a gene. Per germline, CDR1 GEAIGNYY and CDR2 EKD.